This is a list of T cell receptor beta chains from one sample in a study of T cells after somatic rescue of genetic block. TCRdb's table, derived via immunoSEQ multiplex PCR, lists solely in-frame clones and lacks some. Here the sample spans roughly 120,000 clones, around nine tenths being singletons. Sequencing was performed on peripheral blood mononuclear cells (PBMCs). These receptors all come from a woman under 30. The CDR3 runs from the conserved cysteine through the conserved F or W. A D gene is named only where the DNA matches it firmly. Clone size appears in some rows only: once, few, many, or a class for an expanded clone.

V gene: TRBV6-5; J gene: TRBJ2-3; clone size: once; D gene: -; CDR3 protein: CASRSEGLTDTQYF; CDR3 DNA: TGTGCCAGCAGATCCGAAGGCCTCACAGATACGCAGTATTTT
V gene: TRBV7-9; J gene: TRBJ1-2; clone size: -; D gene: TRBD1; CDR3 protein: CASSLKGQGASGYTF; CDR3 DNA: TGTGCCAGCAGTTTAAAGGGCCAGGGGGCGAGTGGCTACACCTTC
V gene: TRBV6-5; J gene: TRBJ1-2; clone size: -; D gene: -; CDR3 protein: CASSYSSETNYGYTF; CDR3 DNA: TGTGCCAGCAGTTACTCTTCAGAGACTAACTATGGCTACACCTTC
V gene: TRBV4-3; J gene: TRBJ1-6; clone size: -; D gene: -; CDR3 protein: CASSFGGGMISSPLHF; CDR3 DNA: TGCGCCAGCAGCTTCGGTGGGGGTATGATAAGCTCACCCCTCCACTTT
V gene: TRBV19; J gene: TRBJ1-2; clone size: -; D gene: -; CDR3 protein: CASIGPQRSNGYTF; CDR3 DNA: TGTGCCAGTATTGGGCCCCAACGCTCTAATGGCTACACCTTC
V gene: TRBV7-8; J gene: TRBJ1-1; clone size: -; D gene: TRBD1; CDR3 protein: CASSPQLTGVGTEAFF; CDR3 DNA: TGTGCCAGCAGCCCCCAATTGACAGGGGTTGGTACTGAAGCTTTCTTT
V gene: TRBV6-4; J gene: TRBJ1-6; clone size: -; D gene: -; CDR3 protein: CASSDSRNSPLHF; CDR3 DNA: TGTGCCAGCAGTGACAGTCGGAATTCACCCCTCCACTTT
V gene: TRBV4-3; J gene: TRBJ2-1; clone size: -; D gene: -; CDR3 protein: CASSQDPSRDNEQFF; CDR3 DNA: TGCGCCAGCAGCCAAGATCCCTCGAGGGACAATGAGCAGTTCTTC
V gene: TRBV30; J gene: TRBJ1-1; clone size: -; D gene: -; CDR3 protein: CAWSVHGNTEAFF; CDR3 DNA: TGTGCCTGGAGTGTACACGGGAACACTGAAGCTTTCTTT
V gene: TRBV7-2; J gene: TRBJ2-3; clone size: -; D gene: -; CDR3 protein: CASSLGLGNTQYF; CDR3 DNA: TGTGCCAGCAGCCTCGGACTGGGGAATACGCAGTATTTT
V gene: TRBV28; J gene: TRBJ1-3; clone size: -; D gene: -; CDR3 protein: CASSTSNSGNTIYF; CDR3 DNA: TGTGCCAGCAGTACCTCGAACTCTGGAAACACCATATATTTT
V gene: TRBV6-5; J gene: TRBJ1-2; clone size: -; D gene: -; CDR3 protein: CASSLQANYGYTF; CDR3 DNA: TGTGCCAGCAGTTTACAGGCTAACTATGGCTACACCTTC
V gene: TRBV7-2; J gene: TRBJ2-7; clone size: -; D gene: TRBD2; CDR3 protein: CASSYSGLAGGSSYEQYF; CDR3 DNA: TGTGCCAGCAGCTATTCGGGACTAGCGGGGGGGAGCTCCTACGAGCAGTACTTC
V gene: TRBV28; J gene: TRBJ1-6; clone size: -; D gene: -; CDR3 protein: CASSSAGTVNSPLHF; CDR3 DNA: TGTGCCAGCAGTTCCGCGGGGACCGTTAATTCACCCCTCCACTTT